Each of the 28 T cell receptor beta chains below was sequenced from the same sample in a study of post-analysis software for immune sequencing data. Regarding the study as a whole: Comparison of patients with controls showed 4 to 6 TRBV segments more frequent in patients, TRBV5-6, TRBV5-1 and TRBV20-1 among them.

Unique molecular identifiers featured in each of the TCR beta cDNA libraries. One entry per CDR3 protein results from TCRdb running MiXCR on the PCR reads. The data show about 500,000 distinct CDR3 sequences, under 55% seen once. Their antigens remain unidentified. The sequenced material came from blood. Source of these receptors: a girl between 5 and 17 years old with multiple sclerosis.

This clonotype was counted between two and nine times. The chain uses TRBV25-1 and TRBJ1-2, with 7 positions matching TRBD1. Germline lookup yields CDR1 MGHDK and CDR2 SYGVNS. J gave up 4 bases and V 3 bases, and 5 bases lay outside the gene matches. This CDR3 contains 14 residues. The CDR3 loop is CASSEGDSFYGYTF. CDR3 nucleotides: TGTGCCAGCAGTGAGGGGGACAGCTTCTATGGCTACACCTTC.

This clonotype has more than one count but fewer than ten. The rearrangement uses TRBV4-3 and TRBJ2-5; 9 bases align to TRBD2. The CDR3 has 17 residues. Germline V CDR1 and CDR2: LGHNA, YSLEER. Trimming cost V 2 bases and J 5 bases; bases outside gene matches: 12. CDR3 DNA sequence: TGCGCCAGCAGCCAATCCGGTCGGCGGGAGGGCCGTGAGACCCAGTACTTC. Amino acid sequence: CASSQSGRREGRETQYF.

There are a few counts of this clonotype. The V call is TRBV7-2, the J call TRBJ2-7; 8 bases are shared with TRBD1. The CDR3 runs 16 residues. J lost 3 bases, V lost 5 bases, and 12 bases had no gene match. Germline CDR1 reads SGHTA; CDR2 reads FQGNSA. The CDR3 sequence is CASSLMGGGQGYEQYF. As DNA, the CDR3 is TGTGCCAGCAGCCTAATGGGCGGCGGACAGGGCTACGAGCAGTACTTC.

This chain joins TRBV6-4 and TRBJ1-2; 7 bases are shared with TRBD1. The germline V gene encodes CDR1 MRHNA and CDR2 SNTAGT. J was trimmed by 2 bases and V by 2 bases; bases with no gene match: 2. This CDR3 has 14 amino acids. The CDR3 DNA reads TGTGCCAGCAGTGACGGACAGGACAACTATGGCTACACCTTC. Translating it yields CASSDGQDNYGYTF.

This clonotype was observed a few times. This chain uses TRBV28 with TRBJ2-3, with 13 bases that match TRBD2. CDR3 size: 17 residues. Germline V gene data show CDR1 as MDHEN and CDR2 as SYDVKM. Unmatched junction bases numbered 7, after V lost 5 bases and J lost 2 bases. DNA for the CDR3: TGTGCCAGCAGTCTGTCGGGACTAGCGGGGCCCACAGATACGCAGTATTTT. Translation gives CASSLSGLAGPTDTQYF.

This clonotype was counted a few times. The chain joins TRBV3-1 to TRBJ2-7; D not resolved. Between the trimmed V and J ends, which lost 0 bases and 4 bases, there was a span of 7 bases. Germline CDR1 is LGHDT and CDR2 is YNNKEL (reference sequence). This CDR3 is 13 amino acids long. This CDR3 reads CASSQDSRYEQYF. DNA of the CDR3: TGTGCCAGCAGCCAAGATAGCCGGTACGAGCAGTACTTC.

The gene calls are TRBV7-9 and TRBJ1-2; D remains unclear. This CDR3 is built from 13 residues. From germline, CDR1 is SEHNR and CDR2 FQNEAQ (reference sequence). Trimming stripped 4 bases from V and 7 bases from J, with 13 bases between. CDR3 DNA sequence: TGTGCCAGCAGCTCGATGGGGTTGGGTGGCTACACCTTC. Amino acids: CASSSMGLGGYTF.

This clonotype showed up just a few times. The chain is built from TRBV29-1 and TRBJ2-6, with D possibly called TRBD1 or TRBD2 (5 bases each). The germline CDR1 and CDR2 sequences are SQVTM and ANQGSEA. V lost 4 bases to trimming and J lost 0 bases, with 19 bases between them. CDR3 length: 18 amino acids. The CDR3 region has the DNA TGCAGCGTTGTAACACGGGACGGGACCATCTCTGGGGCCAACGTCCTGACTTTC. Amino acid sequence: CSVVTRDGTISGANVLTF.

This clonotype has a handful of counts. CDR3 nucleotide sequence: TGTGCCATCCTCCGGGACACCTCCGGCAATGAGCAGTTCTTC. This codes for CAILRDTSGNEQFF. The chain employs TRBV28 and TRBJ2-1; D is perhaps TRBD1 (6 bases). V was clipped by 10 bases and J by 6 bases, with 19 bases between them. CDR1 and CDR2 from the germline V gene are MDHEN and SYDVKM. CDR3 size: 14 residues.

This clonotype turned up a few times. Being one base from a much bigger clone, this may be a read error. The rearrangement joins TRBV5-1 to TRBJ1-5; 7 nucleotides line up with TRBD1. CDR1 is SGHRS and CDR2 is YFSETQ in the germline V gene. This CDR3 spans 15 amino acids. For the CDR3, the DNA is TGCGCCAGCAGCCCCGATGGACAGGCAAATCAGCCCCGGCATTTT. As protein: CASSPDGQANQPRHF.

The chain has TRBV7-8 and TRBJ1-2; D unresolved. V was shortened by 1 base and J by 4 bases, with 13 bases between the two germline ends. Looked up from germline, CDR1 is SGHVS and CDR2 is FQNEAQ. There are 15 residues in the CDR3. CDR3 coding DNA: TGTGCCAGCAGCTTAGGCATCCGACAAGTCTATGGCTACACCTTC. It specifies CASSLGIRQVYGYTF.

In DNA, the CDR3 is TGCAGTGCTAGAGGACCTCCCCGTCCCTGGCAGGAGAACACTGAAGCTTTCTTT. Translated, it gives CSARGPPRPWQENTEAFF. V and J are TRBV20-1 and TRBJ1-1; D remains unclear. Germline lookup yields CDR1 DFQATT and CDR2 SNEGSKA (reference sequence). CDR3 length equals 18 residues. V lost 1 base and J lost 1, with 22 bases in between.

This clonotype was detected a few times. The V gene is TRBV29-1, the J gene TRBJ2-1; 7 bases fit TRBD1. Germline CDR1 reads SQVTM; CDR2 reads ANQGSEA. CDR3 length: 17 amino acids. With 3 bases clipped from V and 4 bases from J, the junction kept 15 bases outside the gene matches. CDR3 bases: TGCAGCGTTGAGCATACTCAACCGGGACAGAAGTACAATGAGCAGTTCTTC. It codes for CSVEHTQPGQKYNEQFF.

The chain combines TRBV29-1 with TRBJ1-1; TRBD1 is a possible D gene (5 bases). The germline gives CDR1 SQVTM, CDR2 ANQGSEA. The CDR3 is made up of 14 amino acids. Trimming removed 2 bases at V and 2 bases at J, with 12 bases between. The CDR3 reads CSVEHRQSNTEAFF. The DNA for the CDR3 is TGCAGCGTTGAACATCGACAGAGCAACACTGAAGCTTTCTTT.

This clonotype came up a few times. The chain employs TRBV9 and TRBJ1-1; perhaps TRBD1 as D (5 bases). V shed 4 bases and J shed 2 bases, with 18 bases lying between them. CDR3 size: 16 residues. Germline V gives CDR1 SGDLS, CDR2 YYNGEE. Here the CDR3 reads CASSPYYGGRNTEAFF. CDR3 DNA sequence: TGTGCCAGCAGCCCTTACTACGGGGGTCGCAACACTGAAGCTTTCTTT.

Only a few counts were recorded for this clonotype. This chain connects TRBV6-1 to TRBJ1-1; D is uncertain. V was pared by 2 bases and J by 7 bases, with 11 bases between. Germline V gives CDR1 MNHNS, CDR2 SASEGT. The CDR3 spans 13 residues. CDR3 in DNA: TGTGCCAGCAGTGAACCGACCCTTGGTGAAGCTTTCTTT. Protein: CASSEPTLGEAFF.

This clonotype turned up a few times. V gene TRBV6-1 combines with J gene TRBJ1-1; tentative D call: TRBD1 (5 bases). The CDR3 is 14 amino acids. With 4 bases removed from V and 7 bases from J, the gap between germline ends came to 16 bases. The germline CDR1 and CDR2 sequences are MNHNS and SASEGT. CDR3 DNA: TGTGCCAGCAGTGGCCGGGACCCCGTGGGTGAAGCTTTCTTT. Its protein is CASSGRDPVGEAFF.

The V and J genes are TRBV29-1 and TRBJ1-1; tentative D call: TRBD1 (5 bases). V shed 5 bases and J shed 1 base, with 11 bases lying between them. Germline loops: CDR1 SQVTM, CDR2 ANQGSEA. The CDR3 consists of 13 residues. The CDR3: CSVSGQGNTEAFF. In DNA form, the CDR3 reads TGCAGCGTTTCCGGTCAGGGGAACACTGAAGCTTTCTTT. Filled out from reference TRBV29-1 and TRBJ1-1, the complete variable domain reads SAVISQKPSRDICQRGTSLTIQCQVDSQVTMMFWYRQQPGQSLTLIATANQGSEATYESGFVIDKFPISRPNLTFSTLTVSNMSPEDSSIYLCSVSGQGNTEAFFGQGTRLTVV.

A single count supports this clonotype. The chain combines TRBV25-1 with TRBJ2-2, with 9 positions matching TRBD1. V trimming: 3 bases; J trimming: 3 bases; junction bases outside the gene matches: 5. There are 16 residues in the CDR3. CDR1 and CDR2 from the germline V gene are MGHDK and SYGVNS. The CDR3 protein is CASSDDRGLDTGELFF. For the CDR3, the DNA is TGTGCCAGCAGTGACGACAGGGGGTTGGACACCGGGGAGCTGTTTTTT.

This clonotype has just a few counts. The chain uses TRBV6-5 and TRBJ2-1; 9 bases are shared with TRBD1. CDR1 and CDR2 (germline): MNHEY, SVGAGI. There are 15 residues in the CDR3. V shed 7 bases, J shed 4 bases, and the junction held 8 bases outside the gene matches. CDR3 sequence reads: CASTPADRGYNEQFF. The CDR3 nucleotides read TGTGCCAGCACCCCGGCGGACAGGGGATACAATGAGCAGTTCTTC.

This sequence joins TRBV20-1 and TRBJ2-1; weak D call: TRBD2 (6 bases). The CDR3 is made up of 14 amino acids. From germline, CDR1 is DFQATT and CDR2 SNEGSKA (reference sequence). V gave up 2 bases and J gave up 8 bases, with 16 bases separating them. CDR3 protein: CSARRQLASHEQFF. CDR3 nucleotide sequence: TGCAGTGCTAGAAGGCAACTAGCATCCCATGAGCAGTTCTTC.

The chain couples TRBV30 to TRBJ2-1, with 9 nucleotides matching TRBD2. With V trimmed by 8 bases and J by 3 bases, 8 bases remained unmatched. Germline V gene data show CDR1 as GTSNPN and CDR2 as SVGIG (reference sequence). The CDR3 spans 14 residues. CDR3 coding DNA: TGTGCCGGCCCTCTAGCGGGGTACTACAATGAGCAGTTCTTC. It is translated as CAGPLAGYYNEQFF.

The chain recombines TRBV20-1 with TRBJ2-7; D is possibly TRBD1 (6 bases). Trimming shortened V by 3 bases and J by 3 bases, and 15 bases separated the two germline ends. The CDR3 extends over 14 amino acids. In germline, CDR1 is DFQATT, CDR2 SNEGSKA (reference sequence). CDR3 in amino acids: CSASLAGAIYEQYF. Written as DNA, the CDR3 is TGCAGTGCTAGTCTTGCAGGGGCGATCTACGAGCAGTACTTC.

This clonotype was counted a few times. The chain is built from TRBV6-1 and TRBJ1-2, with D possibly TRBD1 on 6 matching bases. The CDR3 runs 13 residues. The germline CDR1 and CDR2 sequences are MNHNS and SASEGT. V dropped 8 bases and J dropped 7 bases, with 17 bases sitting between them. The CDR3 sequence is CASSGAGNTGYTF. The CDR3 DNA reads as TGTGCCAGCTCAGGGGCGGGCAATACTGGCTACACCTTC.

This clonotype was counted between two and nine times. The chain carries TRBV27 and TRBJ2-4; 8 positions match TRBD1. The DNA end lines up better with TRBJ2-7; the J call may be wrong. Germline CDR1 is MNHEY and CDR2 is SMNVEV (reference sequence). This CDR3 spans 14 amino acids. CDR3 nucleotides: TGTGCCAGCAGGAAGACAGGGGAGCGGTACGAGCAGTACTTC. Residues: CASRKTGERYEQYF.

The chain is built from TRBV19 and TRBJ1-2, with D possibly TRBD1 on 5 matching bases. The CDR3 covers 13 residues. Trimming took off 7 bases at V and 5 bases at J, with 14 bases between the two ends. Germline CDR1 and CDR2: LNHDA and SQIVND (reference sequence). In nucleotides, the CDR3 is TGTGCCAGTACTACGGCAGGGCCGTATGGCTACACCTTC. This codes for CASTTAGPYGYTF. The full variable domain, completed using reference TRBV19 and TRBJ1-2, is DGGITQSPKYLFRKEGQNVTLSCEQNLNHDAMYWYRQDPGQGLRLIYYSQIVNDFQKGDIAEGYSVSREKKESFPLTVTSAQKNPTAFYLCASTTAGPYGYTFGSGTRLTVV.

This clonotype was detected only a few times. The V and J genes are TRBV29-1 and TRBJ2-7, with 14 bases aligning to TRBD2. The CDR3 loop spans 15 amino acids. The V and J ends lost 1 base and 6 bases, in that order; junction bases with no gene match: 5. From germline, CDR1 is SQVTM and CDR2 ANQGSEA. The CDR3 sequence is CSVEGLAGGFSEQYF. The DNA of the CDR3 is TGCAGCGTTGAAGGACTAGCGGGAGGGTTTTCCGAGCAGTACTTC.

Notes on this clonotype: A junction boundary mismatches the germline segment, possibly from a read error. V and J are TRBV15 and TRBJ2-1; D call uncertain. This CDR3 contains 13 residues. Germline lookup yields CDR1 LNHNV and CDR2 YYDKDF (reference sequence). The CDR3 protein is CAASRDSANEQFF. CDR3 in DNA: TGTGCCGCCAGCAGAGATTCGGCCAATGAGCAGTTCTTC.